One sample yielded the 2 T cell receptor beta chains listed below, sequenced in a study of T-cell reconstitution after alpha-beta-depleted transplantation in children. The TCRbeta library incorporated unique molecular identifiers. TCRdb passed the PCR reads through MiXCR, listing each CDR3 protein once. The sample lists about 540,000 distinct CDR3 sequences, approximately 20% occurring once. Sample: PBMCs from the stem cell graft donor, taken from the stem cell graft. These receptors were collected from a human donor who donated a stem cell graft to a child with acute lymphoblastic leukemia.

This clonotype occurred once. V and J are TRBV12-3 or TRBV12-4 and TRBJ2-4; D ambiguous. CDR3 length: 18 amino acids. The germline V and J ends were trimmed by 1 base and 0 bases, with 16 bases remaining between them. The CDR3 region has the DNA TGTGCCAGCAGTTTAGACGCTCAAGGGATCTTAGCCAAAAACATTCAGTACTTC. Residues: CASSLDAQGILAKNIQYF.

The chain joins TRBV4-1 to TRBJ1-2; TRBD1 matches at 8 bases. Germline trimming cut 2 bases from V and 3 bases from J; bases unmatched to any gene: 11. CDR1 and CDR2 from the germline V gene are MGHRA and YSYEKL. The CDR3 sequence is 17 residues long. The CDR3 protein is CASSQLATGVGDYGYTF. CDR3 nucleotides: TGCGCCAGCAGCCAATTAGCGACAGGGGTAGGCGACTATGGCTACACCTTC.